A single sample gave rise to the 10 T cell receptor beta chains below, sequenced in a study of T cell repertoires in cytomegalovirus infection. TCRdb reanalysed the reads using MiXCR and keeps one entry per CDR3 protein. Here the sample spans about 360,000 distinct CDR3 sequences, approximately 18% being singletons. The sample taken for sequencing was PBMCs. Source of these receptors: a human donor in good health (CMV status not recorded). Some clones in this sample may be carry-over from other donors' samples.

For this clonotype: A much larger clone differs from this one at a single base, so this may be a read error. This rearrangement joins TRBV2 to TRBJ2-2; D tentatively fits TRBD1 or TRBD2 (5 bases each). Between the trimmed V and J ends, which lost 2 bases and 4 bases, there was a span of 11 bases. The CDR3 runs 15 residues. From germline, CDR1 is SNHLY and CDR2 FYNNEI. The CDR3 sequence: CASSEYVGTTGELFF. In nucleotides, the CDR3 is TGTGCCAGCAGTGAATATGTAGGGACCACCGGGGAGCTGTTTTTT.

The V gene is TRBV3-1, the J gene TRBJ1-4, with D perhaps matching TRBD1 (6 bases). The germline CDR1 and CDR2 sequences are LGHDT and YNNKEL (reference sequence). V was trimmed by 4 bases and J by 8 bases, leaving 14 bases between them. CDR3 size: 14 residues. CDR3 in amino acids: CASSPRGGTEKLFF. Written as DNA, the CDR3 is TGTGCCAGCAGCCCCCGTGGTGGGACAGAAAAACTGTTTTTT.

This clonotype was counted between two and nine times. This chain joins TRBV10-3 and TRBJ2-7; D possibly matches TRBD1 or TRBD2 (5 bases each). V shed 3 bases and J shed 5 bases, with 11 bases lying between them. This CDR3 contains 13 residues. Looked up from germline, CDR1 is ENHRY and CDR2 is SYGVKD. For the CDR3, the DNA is TGTGCCATCAGTGATCTTAGGGACCACGAGCAGTACTTC. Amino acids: CAISDLRDHEQYF.

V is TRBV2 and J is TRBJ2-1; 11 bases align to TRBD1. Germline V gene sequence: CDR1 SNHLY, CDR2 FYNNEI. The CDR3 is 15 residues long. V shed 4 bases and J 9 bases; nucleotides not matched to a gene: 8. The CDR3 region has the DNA TGTGCCAGCAGTGCCGGGACAGGGGGACACGGTGAGCAGTTCTTC. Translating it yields CASSAGTGGHGEQFF.

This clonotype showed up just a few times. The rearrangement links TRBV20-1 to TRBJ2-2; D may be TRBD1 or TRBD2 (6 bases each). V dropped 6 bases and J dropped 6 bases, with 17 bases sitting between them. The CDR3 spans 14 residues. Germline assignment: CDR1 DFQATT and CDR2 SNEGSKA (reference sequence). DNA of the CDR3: TGCAGTGCCCCAATAGGGGGGACGGCCGGGGAGCTGTTTTTT. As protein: CSAPIGGTAGELFF.

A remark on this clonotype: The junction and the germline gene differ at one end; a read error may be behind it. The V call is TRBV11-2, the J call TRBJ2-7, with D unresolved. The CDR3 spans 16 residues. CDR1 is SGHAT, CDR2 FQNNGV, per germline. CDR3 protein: CACSLAPARSSYEQYF. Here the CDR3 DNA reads TGTGCCTGCAGCTTAGCCCCGGCCAGGAGCTCCTACGAGCAGTACTTC.

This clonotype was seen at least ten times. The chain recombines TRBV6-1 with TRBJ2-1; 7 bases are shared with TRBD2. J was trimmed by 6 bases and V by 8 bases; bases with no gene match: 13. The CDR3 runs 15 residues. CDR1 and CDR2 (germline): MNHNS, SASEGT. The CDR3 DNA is TGTGCCAGCTCCCCTTGGGAGGGGTGGATCAATGAGCAGTTCTTC. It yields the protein CASSPWEGWINEQFF.

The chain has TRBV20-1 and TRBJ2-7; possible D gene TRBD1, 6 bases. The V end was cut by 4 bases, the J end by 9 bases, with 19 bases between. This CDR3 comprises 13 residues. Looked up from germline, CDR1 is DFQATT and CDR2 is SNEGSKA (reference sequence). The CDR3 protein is CSATQQGLRGQYF. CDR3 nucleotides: TGCAGTGCTACTCAACAGGGCCTACGAGGGCAGTACTTC.

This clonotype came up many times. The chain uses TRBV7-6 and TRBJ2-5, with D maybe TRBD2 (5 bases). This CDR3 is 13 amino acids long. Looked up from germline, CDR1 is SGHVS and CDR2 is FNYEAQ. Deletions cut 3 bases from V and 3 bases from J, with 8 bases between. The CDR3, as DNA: TGTGCCAGCAGCTTTGGGGAGAAAGAGACCCAGTACTTC. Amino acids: CASSFGEKETQYF.

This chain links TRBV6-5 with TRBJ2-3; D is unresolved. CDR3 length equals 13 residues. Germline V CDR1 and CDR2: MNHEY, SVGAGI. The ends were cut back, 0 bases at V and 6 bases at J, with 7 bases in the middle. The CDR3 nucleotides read TGTGCCAGCAGTTACTCGTTCCGGGATACGCAGTATTTT. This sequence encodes CASSYSFRDTQYF.